The rows below give T cell receptor beta chains drawn from one sample of a study of prognosis after radiotherapy for stage I lung cancer. Using its own MiXCR run on the multiplex PCR reads, TCRdb lists one record per CDR3 protein. The repertoire holds tens of thousands of distinct CDR3 sequences, with more than 20% as singletons. The sequences come from PBMCs, collected before or after stereotactic body radiation therapy (not recorded which). The receptors here all came from a donor aged 50 or older with non-small cell lung cancer. Each CDR3 is given with its conserved first and last residue. Each record gives: D gene, J gene, clone size, V gene, CDR3 DNA, CDR3 protein. The D gene is left open where the match is weak. Clone sizes are shown as once, few or many counts, or a class when the clone is expanded.

TRBD1 TRBJ2-1 many TRBV24-1 TGTGCCACCAGTGATTCTAAGCTGGTTAACAGGGGGCAGGGCAATGAGCAGTTCTTC CATSDSKLVNRGQGNEQFF
- TRBJ2-6 many TRBV11-3 TGTGCCAGCAGCTTAGGAGTGGGAGTCGCTTCCTCCTCTGGGGCCAACGTCCTGACTTTC CASSLGVGVASSSGANVLTF
- TRBJ1-5 many TRBV20-1 TGCAGTGCTAGAGATCTCAGGTCCCAGCCCCAGCATTTT CSARDLRSQPQHF
TRBD1 TRBJ1-1 many TRBV6-4 TGTGCCAGCAGTCGCCGGACAGGGGGAACGGACACTGAAGCTTTCTTT CASSRRTGGTDTEAFF
- TRBJ1-4 many TRBV9 TGTGCCAGCAGCGTTAGGGGAACAACTAATGAAAAACTGTTTTTT CASSVRGTTNEKLFF
TRBD2 TRBJ2-1 many TRBV7-3 TGTGCCAGCAGCTTATCCGGGGGGGGCTCCTACAATGAGCAGTTCTTC CASSLSGGGSYNEQFF
TRBD1 TRBJ1-6 many TRBV9 TGTGCCAGCAGCGTGAGGGACAGCGATTCACCCCTCCACTTT CASSVRDSDSPLHF
- TRBJ1-1 many TRBV6-1 TGTGCCAGCAGTGTTTCGGACGGACAGAACACTGAAGCTTTCTTT CASSVSDGQNTEAFF
- TRBJ1-4 many TRBV12-3/TRBV12-4 TGTGCCAGCAGTTTCGAAAGGGCTGAAAAACTGTTTTTT CASSFERAEKLFF
TRBD1 TRBJ2-7 many TRBV20-1 TGCAGTGTTCTCGCAGGGACAGGGGGAGTGGGAGAGCAGTACTTC CSVLAGTGGVGEQYF
- TRBJ1-6 many TRBV7-2 TGTGCCAGCAGCCAATCCCCCTCCAACAGTCAGATCAATTCACCCCTCCACTTT CASSQSPSNSQINSPLHF
TRBD2 TRBJ2-3 many TRBV6-1 TGTGCCAGCAGTGGCACAACTACGACTAGCGGGTCCTTTTGGGATACGCAGTATTTT CASSGTTTTSGSFWDTQYF
- TRBJ2-2 many TRBV12-3/TRBV12-4 TGTGCCAGCAGTTTGGGCCTCGTTCGATGGGTAGCCGGGGAGCTGTTTTTT CASSLGLVRWVAGELFF
- TRBJ2-5 many TRBV11-1 TGTGCCAGCAGCTTAGCCGGGGCGGAGACCCAGTACTTC CASSLAGAETQYF
TRBD2 TRBJ2-1 many TRBV15 TGTGCCACCAGCAGAGCAGACGGGACTAGCACTTACAATGAGCAGTTCTTC CATSRADGTSTYNEQFF
- TRBJ2-1 many TRBV6-1 TGTGCCAGCAGCCGACAGAGCTCCTACAATGAGCAGTTCTTC CASSRQSSYNEQFF
- TRBJ2-3 many TRBV28 TGTGCCAGCAGTTTCGGCGGAACTAGCACAGATACGCAGTATTTT CASSFGGTSTDTQYF
TRBD1 TRBJ1-5 many TRBV6-2/TRBV6-3 TGTGCCAGCAGAAGACAGGGGGTGTCCGATCAGCCCCAGCATTTT CASRRQGVSDQPQHF
TRBD2 TRBJ2-1 many TRBV3-1 TGTGCCAGCAGCCTAGATGGACTAGCGGGGGGGCATGAGCAGTTCTTC CASSLDGLAGGHEQFF
- TRBJ1-2 many TRBV10-3 TGTGCCATCTATCTAGACGGGGATGGAGTCTATGGCTACACCTTC CAIYLDGDGVYGYTF